The clone carrying this TCR beta chain was seen ten or more times. The target antigen is unknown. The CDR3 end falls 3 residues outside the read, so it is completed with the germline J gene. CVID and control samples used equivalent genomic DNA input. Sequencing used immunoSEQ multiplex PCR; TCRdb keeps in-frame clones, though not all of them. This sample has tens of thousands of clones and no singletons, with roughly 6% in the ten largest. The sample comes from a study of T cell clonality in common variable immunodeficiency. General study results and limits: TCRbeta clonality was increased in CVID versus healthy controls. Repertoire-complication correlations in CVID were limited by patient heterogeneity.

Germline CDR1 and CDR2: SNHLY and FYNNEI. The CDR3 is made up of 12 amino acids. V was trimmed by 6 bases and J by 3 bases, leaving 5 bases between them. Most patients and controls had Caucasian heritage. This chain links TRBV2 with TRBJ2-2, with D hard to call. This receptor was obtained from a person between 18 and 75 years old in good health. What was sequenced was peripheral blood mononuclear cells. The covered CDR3 bases are TGTGCCAGCAGACGGGACACCGGGGAG. Translated, it gives CASRRDTGE. The complete CDR3 protein is CASRRDTGELFF.